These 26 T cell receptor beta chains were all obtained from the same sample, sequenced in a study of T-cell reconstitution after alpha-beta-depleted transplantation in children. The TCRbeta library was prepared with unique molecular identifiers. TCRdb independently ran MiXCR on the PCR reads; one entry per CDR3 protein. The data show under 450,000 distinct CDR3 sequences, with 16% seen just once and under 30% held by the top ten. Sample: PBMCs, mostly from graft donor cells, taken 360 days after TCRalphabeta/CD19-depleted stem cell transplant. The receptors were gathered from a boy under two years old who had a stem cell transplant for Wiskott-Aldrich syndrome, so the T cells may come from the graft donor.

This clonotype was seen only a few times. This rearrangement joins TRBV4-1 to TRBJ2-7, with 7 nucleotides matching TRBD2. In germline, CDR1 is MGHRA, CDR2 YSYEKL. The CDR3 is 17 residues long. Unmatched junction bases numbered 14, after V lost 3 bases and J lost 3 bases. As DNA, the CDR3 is TGCGCCAGCAGCCAGATTGAAGCGGGGCCTCCTTTCTACGAGCAGTACTTC. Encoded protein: CASSQIEAGPPFYEQYF.

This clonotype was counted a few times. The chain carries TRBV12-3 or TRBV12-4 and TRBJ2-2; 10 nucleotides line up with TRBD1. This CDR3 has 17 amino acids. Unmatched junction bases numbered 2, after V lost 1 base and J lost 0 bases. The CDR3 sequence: CASSLGGQGTNTGELFF. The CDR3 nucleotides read TGTGCCAGCAGTTTAGGGGGACAGGGGACGAACACCGGGGAGCTGTTTTTT.

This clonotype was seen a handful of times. This chain's CDR3 is CASREPLNTGELFF. CDR3 sequence (DNA): TGTGCCTCCAGGGAGCCCCTGAACACCGGGGAGCTGTTTTTT. The chain links TRBV12-3 or TRBV12-4 to TRBJ2-2; D assignment may be TRBD1 or TRBD2 (5 bases each). The CDR3 spans 14 residues. V lost 11 bases to trimming and J lost 1 base, with 14 bases between them.

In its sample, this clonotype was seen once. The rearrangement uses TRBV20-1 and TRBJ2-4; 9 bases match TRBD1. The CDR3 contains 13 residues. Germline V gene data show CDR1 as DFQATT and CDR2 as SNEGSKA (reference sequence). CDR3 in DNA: TGCAGGAAACGGCGACAGGGGGGAAACATTCAGTACTTC. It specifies CRKRRQGGNIQYF.

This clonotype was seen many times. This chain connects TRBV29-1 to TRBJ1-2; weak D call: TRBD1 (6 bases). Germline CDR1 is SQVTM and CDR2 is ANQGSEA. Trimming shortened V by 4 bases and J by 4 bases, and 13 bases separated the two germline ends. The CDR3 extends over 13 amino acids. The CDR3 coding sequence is TGCAGCGTTGTAGGGGGACAAGGCTATGGCTACACCTTC. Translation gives CSVVGGQGYGYTF. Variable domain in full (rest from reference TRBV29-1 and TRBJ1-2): SAVISQKPSRDICQRGTSLTIQCQVDSQVTMMFWYRQQPGQSLTLIATANQGSEATYESGFVIDKFPISRPNLTFSTLTVSNMSPEDSSIYLCSVVGGQGYGYTFGSGTRLTVV.

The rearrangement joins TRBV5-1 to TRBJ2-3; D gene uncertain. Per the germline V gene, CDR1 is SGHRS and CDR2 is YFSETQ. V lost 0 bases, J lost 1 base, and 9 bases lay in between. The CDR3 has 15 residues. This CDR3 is CASSLAELRTDTQYF. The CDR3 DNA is TGCGCCAGCAGCTTGGCAGAGCTCCGCACAGATACGCAGTATTTT.

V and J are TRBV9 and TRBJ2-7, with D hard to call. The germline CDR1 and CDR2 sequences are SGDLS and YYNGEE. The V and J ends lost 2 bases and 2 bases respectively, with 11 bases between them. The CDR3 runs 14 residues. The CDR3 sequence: CASSVGLGPYEQYF. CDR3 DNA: TGTGCCAGCAGCGTTGGCCTAGGCCCCTACGAGCAGTACTTC.

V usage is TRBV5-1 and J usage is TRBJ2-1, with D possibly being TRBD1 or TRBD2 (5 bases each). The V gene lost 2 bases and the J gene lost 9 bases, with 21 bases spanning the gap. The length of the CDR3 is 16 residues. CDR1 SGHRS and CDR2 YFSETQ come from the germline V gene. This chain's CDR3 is CASSLTGRGLKGEQFF. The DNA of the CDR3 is TGCGCCAGCAGCTTAACAGGACGAGGGCTAAAGGGTGAGCAGTTCTTC.

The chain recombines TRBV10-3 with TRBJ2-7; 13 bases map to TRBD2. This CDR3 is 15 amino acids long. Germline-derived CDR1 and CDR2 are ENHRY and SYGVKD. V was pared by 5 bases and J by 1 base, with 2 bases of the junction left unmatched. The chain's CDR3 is CAISTSGRVSYEQYF. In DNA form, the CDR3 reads TGTGCCATCAGTACTAGCGGGAGGGTATCCTACGAGCAGTACTTC.

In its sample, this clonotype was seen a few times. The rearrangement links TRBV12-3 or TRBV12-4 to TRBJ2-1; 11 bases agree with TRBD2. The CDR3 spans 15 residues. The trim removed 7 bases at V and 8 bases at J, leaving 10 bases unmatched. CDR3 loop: CASNPRPSGGYEQFF. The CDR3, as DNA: TGTGCCAGCAACCCTCGCCCTAGCGGGGGGTATGAGCAGTTCTTC.

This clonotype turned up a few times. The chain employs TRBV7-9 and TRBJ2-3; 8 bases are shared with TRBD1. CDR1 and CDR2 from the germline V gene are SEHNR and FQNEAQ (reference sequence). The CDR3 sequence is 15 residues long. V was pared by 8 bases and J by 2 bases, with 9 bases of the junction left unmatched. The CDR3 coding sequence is TGTGCCAGCGACTCGGGGGACAGGTTCACAGATACGCAGTATTTT. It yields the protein CASDSGDRFTDTQYF.

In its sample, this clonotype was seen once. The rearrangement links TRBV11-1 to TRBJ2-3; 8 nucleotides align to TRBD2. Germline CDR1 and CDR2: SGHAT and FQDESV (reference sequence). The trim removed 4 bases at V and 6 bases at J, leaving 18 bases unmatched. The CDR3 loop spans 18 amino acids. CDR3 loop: CASSSDLTGGPSSDTQYF. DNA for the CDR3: TGTGCCAGCAGCTCGGACCTCACGGGAGGGCCCTCATCTGATACGCAGTATTTT.

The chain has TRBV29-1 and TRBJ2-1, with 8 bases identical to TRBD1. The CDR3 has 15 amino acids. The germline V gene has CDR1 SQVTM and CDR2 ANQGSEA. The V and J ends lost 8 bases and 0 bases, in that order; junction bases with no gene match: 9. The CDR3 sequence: CSSGTTGGSYNEQFF. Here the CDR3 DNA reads TGCAGCTCAGGCACCACAGGGGGCTCCTACAATGAGCAGTTCTTC.

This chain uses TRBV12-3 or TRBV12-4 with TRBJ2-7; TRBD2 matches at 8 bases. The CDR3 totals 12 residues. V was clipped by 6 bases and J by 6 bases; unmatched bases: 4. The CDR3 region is CASRKREFEQYF. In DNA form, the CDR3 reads TGTGCCAGCAGGAAGCGGGAGTTCGAGCAGTACTTC.

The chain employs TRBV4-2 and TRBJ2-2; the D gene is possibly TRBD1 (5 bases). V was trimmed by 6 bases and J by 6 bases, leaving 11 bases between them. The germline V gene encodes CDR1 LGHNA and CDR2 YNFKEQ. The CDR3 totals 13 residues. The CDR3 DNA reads TGTGCCAGCAGACCCCAGGGTCCCGGGGAGCTGTTTTTT. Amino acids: CASRPQGPGELFF.

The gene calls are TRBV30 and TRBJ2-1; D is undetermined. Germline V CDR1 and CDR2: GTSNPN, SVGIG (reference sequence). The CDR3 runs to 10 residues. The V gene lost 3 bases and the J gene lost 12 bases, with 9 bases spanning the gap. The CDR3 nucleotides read TGTGCCTGGAGCGTAGGTATGCAGTTCTTC. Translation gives CAWSVGMQFF. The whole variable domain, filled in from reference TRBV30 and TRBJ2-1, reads SQTIHQWPATLVQPVGSPLSLECTVEGTSNPNLYWYRQAAGRGLQLLFYSVGIGQISSEVPQNLSASRPQDRQFILSSKKLLLSDSGFYLCAWSVGMQFFGPGTRLTVL.

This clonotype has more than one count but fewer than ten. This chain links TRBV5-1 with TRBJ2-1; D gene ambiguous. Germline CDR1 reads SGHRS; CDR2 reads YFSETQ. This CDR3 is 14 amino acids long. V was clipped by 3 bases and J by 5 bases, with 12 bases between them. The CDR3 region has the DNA TGCGCCAGCAGCTATAGGTTTAAACACAATGAGCAGTTCTTC. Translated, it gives CASSYRFKHNEQFF.

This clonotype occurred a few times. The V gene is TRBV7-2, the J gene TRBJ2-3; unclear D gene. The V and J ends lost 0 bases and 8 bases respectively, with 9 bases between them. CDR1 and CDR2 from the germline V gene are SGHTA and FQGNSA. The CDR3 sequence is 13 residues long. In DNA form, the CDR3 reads TGTGCCAGCAGCTTAGCAGCCGTCGGTACGCAGTATTTT. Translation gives CASSLAAVGTQYF.

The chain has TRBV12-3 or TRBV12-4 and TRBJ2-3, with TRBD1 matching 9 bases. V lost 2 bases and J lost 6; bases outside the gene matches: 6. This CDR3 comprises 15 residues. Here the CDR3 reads CASSLWDRAPDTQYF. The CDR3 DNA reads TGTGCCAGCAGTTTATGGGACAGGGCCCCTGATACGCAGTATTTT.

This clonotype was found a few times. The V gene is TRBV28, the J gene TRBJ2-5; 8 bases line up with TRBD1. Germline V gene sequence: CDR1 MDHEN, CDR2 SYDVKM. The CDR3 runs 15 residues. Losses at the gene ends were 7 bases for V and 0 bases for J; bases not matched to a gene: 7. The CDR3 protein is CASNSDRVYQETQYF. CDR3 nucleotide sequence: TGTGCCAGCAATTCGGACAGGGTATACCAAGAGACCCAGTACTTC.

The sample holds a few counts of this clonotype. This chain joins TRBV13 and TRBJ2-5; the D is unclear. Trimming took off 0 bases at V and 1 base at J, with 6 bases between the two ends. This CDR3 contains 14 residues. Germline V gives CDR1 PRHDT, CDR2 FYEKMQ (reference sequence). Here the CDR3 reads CASSLGTFQETQYF. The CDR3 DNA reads TGTGCCAGCAGCTTAGGCACATTCCAAGAGACCCAGTACTTC.

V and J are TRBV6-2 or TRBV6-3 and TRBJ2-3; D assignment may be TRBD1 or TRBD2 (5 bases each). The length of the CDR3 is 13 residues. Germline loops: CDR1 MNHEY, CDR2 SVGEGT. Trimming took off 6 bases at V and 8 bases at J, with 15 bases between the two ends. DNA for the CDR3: TGTGCCAGCAGCCCCGTCTGGGACGGTACGCAGTATTTT. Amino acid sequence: CASSPVWDGTQYF.

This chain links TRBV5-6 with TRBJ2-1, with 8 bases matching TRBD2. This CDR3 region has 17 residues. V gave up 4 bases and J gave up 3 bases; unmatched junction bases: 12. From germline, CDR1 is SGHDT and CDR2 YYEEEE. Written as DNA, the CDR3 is TGTGCCAGCAGCCTCGTTCCCTCGAGCGGGAGCTACAATGAGCAGTTCTTC. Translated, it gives CASSLVPSSGSYNEQFF.

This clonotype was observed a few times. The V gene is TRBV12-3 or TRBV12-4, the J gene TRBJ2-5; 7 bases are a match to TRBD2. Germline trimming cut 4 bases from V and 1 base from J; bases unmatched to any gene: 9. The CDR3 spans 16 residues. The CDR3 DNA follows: TGTGCCAGCAGTTCGGGCGGGGGAGTATTCCAAGAGACCCAGTACTTC. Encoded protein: CASSSGGGVFQETQYF.

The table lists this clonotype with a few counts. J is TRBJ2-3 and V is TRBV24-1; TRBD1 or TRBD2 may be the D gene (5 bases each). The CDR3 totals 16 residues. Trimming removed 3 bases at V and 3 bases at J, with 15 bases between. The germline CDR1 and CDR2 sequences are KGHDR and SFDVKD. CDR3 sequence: CATSDDRQRGTDTQYF. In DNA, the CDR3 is TGTGCCACCAGTGATGATCGACAGAGAGGGACAGATACGCAGTATTTT.

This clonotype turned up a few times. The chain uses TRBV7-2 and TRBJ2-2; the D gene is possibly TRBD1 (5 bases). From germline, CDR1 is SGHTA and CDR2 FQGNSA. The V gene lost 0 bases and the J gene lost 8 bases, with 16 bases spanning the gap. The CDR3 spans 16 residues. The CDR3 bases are TGTGCCAGCAGCTTAGCAGGGGCCCCGATCAGTGGGGAGCTGTTTTTT. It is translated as CASSLAGAPISGELFF. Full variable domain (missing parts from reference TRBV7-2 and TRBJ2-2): GAGVSQSPSNKVTEKGKDVELRCDPISGHTALYWYRQSLGQGLEFLIYFQGNSAPDKSGLPSDRFSAERTGGSVSTLTIQRTQQEDSAVYLCASSLAGAPISGELFFGEGSRLTVL.